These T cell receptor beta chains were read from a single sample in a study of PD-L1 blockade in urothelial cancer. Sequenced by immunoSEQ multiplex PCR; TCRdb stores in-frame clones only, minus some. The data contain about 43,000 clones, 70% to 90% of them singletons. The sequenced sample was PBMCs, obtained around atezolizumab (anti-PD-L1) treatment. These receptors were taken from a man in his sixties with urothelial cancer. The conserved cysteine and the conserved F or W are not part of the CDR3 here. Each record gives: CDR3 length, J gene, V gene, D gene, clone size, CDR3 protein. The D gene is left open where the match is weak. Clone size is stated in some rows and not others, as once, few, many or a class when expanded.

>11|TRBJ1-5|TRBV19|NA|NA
ATEAGWDQPQH
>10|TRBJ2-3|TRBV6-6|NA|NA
ASSQSTDTQY
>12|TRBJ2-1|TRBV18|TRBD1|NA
ASSPRQGPREQF
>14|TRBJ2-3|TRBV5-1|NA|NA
ASSLGGTHGTDTQY
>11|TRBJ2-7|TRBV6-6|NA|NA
ASSSLPSYEQY
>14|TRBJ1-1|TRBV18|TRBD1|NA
ASSLQGARGNTEAF
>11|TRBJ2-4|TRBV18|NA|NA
ASSSWEDNIQY
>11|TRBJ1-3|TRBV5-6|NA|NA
ASSLSAGNTIY
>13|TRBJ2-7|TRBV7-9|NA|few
ASSLAEGTAAEQY
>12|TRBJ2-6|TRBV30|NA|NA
ACKAPSGANVLT
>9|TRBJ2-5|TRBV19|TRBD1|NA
ASTAGGTQY
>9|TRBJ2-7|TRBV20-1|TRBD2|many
SAWGGYEQY
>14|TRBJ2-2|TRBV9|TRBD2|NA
ASSASGRARTGELF
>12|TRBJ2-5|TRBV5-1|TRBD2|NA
ASSAGTSEGTQY
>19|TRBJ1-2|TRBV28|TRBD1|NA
ASSLLVDRAIFGIRNYGYT
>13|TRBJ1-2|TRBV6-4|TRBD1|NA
ASSDTTGGKYGYT
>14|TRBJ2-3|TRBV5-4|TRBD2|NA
ASSSGLAGGTDTQY
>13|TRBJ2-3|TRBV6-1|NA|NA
ASRARVSSTDTQY
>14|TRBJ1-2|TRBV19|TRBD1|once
ASSHRAGGHNYGYT
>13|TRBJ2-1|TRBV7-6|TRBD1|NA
ASSMGQVSYNEQF
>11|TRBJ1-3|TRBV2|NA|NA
ASSLSSGNTIY
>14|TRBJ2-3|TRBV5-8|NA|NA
ASSLGSRGGTDTQY
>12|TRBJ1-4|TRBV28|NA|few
ASSRLRTTGKLF
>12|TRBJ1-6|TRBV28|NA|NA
ASTPMAGDSPLH
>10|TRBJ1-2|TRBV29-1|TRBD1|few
SVGDSLYGYT
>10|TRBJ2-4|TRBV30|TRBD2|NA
AWRTSGGIQY
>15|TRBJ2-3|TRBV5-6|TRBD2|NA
ASSLIAGTSGRDTQY
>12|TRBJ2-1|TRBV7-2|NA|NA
ASSQSDNTMEQF
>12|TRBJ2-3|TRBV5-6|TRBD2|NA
ASTGTSGGDTQY
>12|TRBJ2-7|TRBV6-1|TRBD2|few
ASFRKGRVYEQY
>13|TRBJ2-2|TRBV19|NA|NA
ASSIGAGKTGELF
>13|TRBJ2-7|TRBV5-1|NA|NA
ASSLAPNVETEQY
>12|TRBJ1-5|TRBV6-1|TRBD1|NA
ASRGQGAVQPQH
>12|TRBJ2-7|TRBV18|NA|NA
ASSPSGDAYEQY
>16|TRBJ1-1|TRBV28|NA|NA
ASRKRQTSRLMNTEAF
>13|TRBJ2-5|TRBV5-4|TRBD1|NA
ASSRTGEIQETQY
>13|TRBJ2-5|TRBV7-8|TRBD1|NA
ASSLAAGGLETQY
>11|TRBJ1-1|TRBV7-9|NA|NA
ASSSPGRTEAF
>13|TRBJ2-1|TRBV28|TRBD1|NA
ASTHDGTGLNEQF
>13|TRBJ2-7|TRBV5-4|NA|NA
ASSLTGLGSYEQY
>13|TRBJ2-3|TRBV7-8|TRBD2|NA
ASSFQRGHTDTQY
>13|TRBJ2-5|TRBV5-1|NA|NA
ASSLVGVQKETQY
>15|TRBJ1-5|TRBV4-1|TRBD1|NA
ASSQGAGQGGNQPQH
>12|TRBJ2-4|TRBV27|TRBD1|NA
ASSLGQNKNIQY
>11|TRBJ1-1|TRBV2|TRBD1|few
ASSEGRDSEAF
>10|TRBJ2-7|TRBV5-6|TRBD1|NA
ASSPTGAEQY
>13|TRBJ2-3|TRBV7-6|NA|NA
ASSLSRGSTDTQY
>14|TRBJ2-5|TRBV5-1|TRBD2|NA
ASSLRLAGGRETQY
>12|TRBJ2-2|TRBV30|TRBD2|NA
AWKTSGLTGELF
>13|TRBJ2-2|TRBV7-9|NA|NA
ASTGGQTNTGELF
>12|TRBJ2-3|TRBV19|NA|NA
ASSTPGLSDTQY
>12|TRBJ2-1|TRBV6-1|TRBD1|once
ATIPGTAYNEQF
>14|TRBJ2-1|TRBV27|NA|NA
ASTPLRGSGYNEQF
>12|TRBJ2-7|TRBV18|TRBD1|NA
ASSLAGTGSEQY